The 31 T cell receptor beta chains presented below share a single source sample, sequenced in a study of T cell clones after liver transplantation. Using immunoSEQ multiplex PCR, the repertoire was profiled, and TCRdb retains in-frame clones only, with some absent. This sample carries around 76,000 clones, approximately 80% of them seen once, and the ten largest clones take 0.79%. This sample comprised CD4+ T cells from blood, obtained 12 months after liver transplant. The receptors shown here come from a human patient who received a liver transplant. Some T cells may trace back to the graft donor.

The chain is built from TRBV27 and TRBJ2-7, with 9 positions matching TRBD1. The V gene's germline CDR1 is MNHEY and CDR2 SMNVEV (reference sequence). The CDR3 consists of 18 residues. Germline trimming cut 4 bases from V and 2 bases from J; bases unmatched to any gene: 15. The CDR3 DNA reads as TGTGCCAGCAGTTCCGGGACAGGGCGTTCCCTTCATACCTACGAGCAGTACTTC. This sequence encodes CASSSGTGRSLHTYEQYF.

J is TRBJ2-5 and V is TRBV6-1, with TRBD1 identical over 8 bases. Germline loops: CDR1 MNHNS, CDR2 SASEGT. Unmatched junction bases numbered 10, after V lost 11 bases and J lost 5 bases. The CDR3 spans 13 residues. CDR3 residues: CAHKQGVWETQYF. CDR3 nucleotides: TGTGCCCATAAACAGGGGGTATGGGAGACCCAGTACTTC.

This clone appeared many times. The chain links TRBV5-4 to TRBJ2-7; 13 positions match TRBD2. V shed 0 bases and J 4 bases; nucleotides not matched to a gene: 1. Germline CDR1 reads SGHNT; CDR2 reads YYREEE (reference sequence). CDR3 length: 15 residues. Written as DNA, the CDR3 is TGTGCCAGCAGCTTGGGGACTAGCGGGAGTTACGAGCAGTACTTC. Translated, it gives CASSLGTSGSYEQYF.

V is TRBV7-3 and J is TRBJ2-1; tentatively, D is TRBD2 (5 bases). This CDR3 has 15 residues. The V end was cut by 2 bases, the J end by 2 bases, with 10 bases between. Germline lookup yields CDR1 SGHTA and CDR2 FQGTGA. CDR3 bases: TGTGCCAGCAGCTTAGACTCGGGAACCTACAATGAGCAGTTCTTC. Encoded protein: CASSLDSGTYNEQFF. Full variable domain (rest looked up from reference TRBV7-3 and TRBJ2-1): GAGVSQTPSNKVTEKGKYVELRCDPISGHTALYWYRQSLGQGPEFLIYFQGTGAADDSGLPNDRFFAVRPEGSVSTLKIQRTERGDSAVYLCASSLDSGTYNEQFFGPGTRLTVL.

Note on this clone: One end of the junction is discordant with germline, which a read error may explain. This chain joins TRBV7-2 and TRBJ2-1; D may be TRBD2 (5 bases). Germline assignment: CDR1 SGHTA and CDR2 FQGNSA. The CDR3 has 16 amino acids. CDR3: CASSLAPTGIYNEQFF. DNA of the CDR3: TGTGCCAGCAGCCTAGCCCCCACGGGGATCTACAATGAGCAGTTCTTC. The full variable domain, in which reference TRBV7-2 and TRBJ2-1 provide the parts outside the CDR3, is GAGVSQSPSNKVTEKGKDVELRCDPISGHTALYWYRQSLGQGLEFLIYFQGNSAPDKSGLPSDRFSAERTGGSVSTLTIQRTQQEDSAVYLCASSLAPTGIYNEQFFGPGTRLTVL.

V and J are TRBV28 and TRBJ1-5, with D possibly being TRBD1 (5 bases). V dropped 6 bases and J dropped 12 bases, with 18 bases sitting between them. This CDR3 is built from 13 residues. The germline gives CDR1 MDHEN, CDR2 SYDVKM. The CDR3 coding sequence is TGTGCCAGCAGCCGTCGGGACGGCCGGTTCCAGCATTTT. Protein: CASSRRDGRFQHF.

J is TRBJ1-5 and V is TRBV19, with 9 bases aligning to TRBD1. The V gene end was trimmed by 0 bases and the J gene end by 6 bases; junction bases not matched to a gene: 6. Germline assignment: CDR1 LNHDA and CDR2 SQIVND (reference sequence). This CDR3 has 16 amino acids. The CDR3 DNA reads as TGTGCCAGTAGTATAGATCAACAGGGGGCGTTTCAGCCCCAGCATTTT. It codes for CASSIDQQGAFQPQHF.

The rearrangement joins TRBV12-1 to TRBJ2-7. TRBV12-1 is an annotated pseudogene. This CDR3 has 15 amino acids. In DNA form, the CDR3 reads TGTGCCAGCAGCTCCGGACGGGGACCTTACTACGAGCAGTACTTC. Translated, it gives CASSSGRGPYYEQYF.

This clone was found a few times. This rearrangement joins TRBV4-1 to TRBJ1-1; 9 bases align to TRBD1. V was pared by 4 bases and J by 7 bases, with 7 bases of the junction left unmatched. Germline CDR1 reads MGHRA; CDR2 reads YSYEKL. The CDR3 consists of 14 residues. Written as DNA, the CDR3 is TGCGCCAGCAGCCCCTCCGGGACAGGGTTTGAAGCTTTCTTT. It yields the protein CASSPSGTGFEAFF.

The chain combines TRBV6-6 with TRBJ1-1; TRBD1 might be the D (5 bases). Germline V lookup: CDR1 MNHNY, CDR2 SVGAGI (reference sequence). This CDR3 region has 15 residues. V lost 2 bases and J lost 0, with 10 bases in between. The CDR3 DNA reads TGTGCCAGCAGTTACGCGGGACGGATGAACACTGAAGCTTTCTTT. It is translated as CASSYAGRMNTEAFF.

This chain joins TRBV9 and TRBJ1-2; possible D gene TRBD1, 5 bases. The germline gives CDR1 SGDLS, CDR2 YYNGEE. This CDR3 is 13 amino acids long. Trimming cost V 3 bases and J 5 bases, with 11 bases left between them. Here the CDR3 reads CASSDGGGYGYTF. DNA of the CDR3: TGTGCCAGCAGCGACGGGGGAGGATATGGCTACACCTTC.

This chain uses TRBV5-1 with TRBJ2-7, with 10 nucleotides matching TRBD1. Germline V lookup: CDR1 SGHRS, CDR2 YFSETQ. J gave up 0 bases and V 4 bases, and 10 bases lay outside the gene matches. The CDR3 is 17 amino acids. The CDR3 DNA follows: TGCGCCAGCAGCCTCGGGACAGGGGTCCCCGGCTCCTACGAGCAGTACTTC. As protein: CASSLGTGVPGSYEQYF.

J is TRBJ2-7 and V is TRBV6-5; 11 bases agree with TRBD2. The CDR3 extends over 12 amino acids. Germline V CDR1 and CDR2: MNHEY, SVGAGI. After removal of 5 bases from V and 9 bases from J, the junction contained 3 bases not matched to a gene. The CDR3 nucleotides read TGTGCCAGCAGTCGTAGCGGGAGGGTGCAGTACTTC. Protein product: CASSRSGRVQYF.

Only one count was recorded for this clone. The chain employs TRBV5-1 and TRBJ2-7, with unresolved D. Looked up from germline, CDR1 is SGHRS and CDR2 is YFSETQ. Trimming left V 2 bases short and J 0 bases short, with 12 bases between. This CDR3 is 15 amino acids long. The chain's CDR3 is CASSLGDGTSYEQYF. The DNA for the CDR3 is TGCGCCAGCAGCTTAGGAGACGGTACCTCCTACGAGCAGTACTTC.

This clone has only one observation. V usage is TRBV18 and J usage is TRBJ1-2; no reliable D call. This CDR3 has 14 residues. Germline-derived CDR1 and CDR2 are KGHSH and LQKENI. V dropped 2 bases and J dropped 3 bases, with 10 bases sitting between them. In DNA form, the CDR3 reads TGTGCCAGCTCACCAAAAGACGGAGACTATGGCTACACCTTC. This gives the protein CASSPKDGDYGYTF.

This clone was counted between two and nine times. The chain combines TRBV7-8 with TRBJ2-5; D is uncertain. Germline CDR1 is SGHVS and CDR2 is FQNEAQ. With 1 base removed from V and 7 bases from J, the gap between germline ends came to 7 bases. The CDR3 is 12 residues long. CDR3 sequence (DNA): TGTGCCAGCAGCTTAGAGAAAGGGACCCAGTACTTC. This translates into CASSLEKGTQYF.

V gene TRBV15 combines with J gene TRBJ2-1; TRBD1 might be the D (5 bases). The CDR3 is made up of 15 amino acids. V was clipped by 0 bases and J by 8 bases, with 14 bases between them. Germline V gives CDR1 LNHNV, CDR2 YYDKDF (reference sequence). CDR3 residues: CATSRDLAGWDEQFF. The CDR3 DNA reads TGTGCCACCAGCAGAGATCTGGCAGGGTGGGATGAGCAGTTCTTC.

The CDR3 coding sequence is TGCGCCAGCAGCCGTGAAGGGACAGGGGTTCAGCCCCAGCATTTT. Protein product: CASSREGTGVQPQHF. The rearrangement joins TRBV4-1 to TRBJ1-5, with 10 nucleotides matching TRBD1. The CDR3 runs 15 residues. The V segment lost 4 bases and the J segment 6 bases; nucleotides outside the gene matches: 6. The V gene's germline CDR1 is MGHRA and CDR2 YSYEKL.

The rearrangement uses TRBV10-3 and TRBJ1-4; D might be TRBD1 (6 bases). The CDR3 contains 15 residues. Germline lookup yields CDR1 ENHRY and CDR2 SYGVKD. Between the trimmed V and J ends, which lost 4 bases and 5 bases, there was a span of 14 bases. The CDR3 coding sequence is TGTGCCATCAGTGGGGGGGACATCGTAAATGAAAAACTGTTTTTT. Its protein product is CAISGGDIVNEKLFF.

This CDR3 reads CSISPRVTEAFF. As DNA, the CDR3 is TGCAGCATTTCCCCCAGGGTCACTGAAGCTTTCTTT. The V call is TRBV29-1, the J call TRBJ1-1; possibly TRBD1 for D (5 bases). Germline values: CDR1 SQVTM, CDR2 ANQGSEA. This CDR3 contains 12 residues. Trimming removed 8 bases at V and 4 bases at J, with 14 bases between.

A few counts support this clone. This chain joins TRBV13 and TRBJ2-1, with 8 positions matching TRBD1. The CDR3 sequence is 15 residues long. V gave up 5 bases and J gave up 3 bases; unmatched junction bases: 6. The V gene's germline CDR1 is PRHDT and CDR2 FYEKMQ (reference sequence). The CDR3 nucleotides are TGTGCCAGCAGCCAGGGACAGGTGTTCTACAATGAGCAGTTCTTC. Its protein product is CASSQGQVFYNEQFF.

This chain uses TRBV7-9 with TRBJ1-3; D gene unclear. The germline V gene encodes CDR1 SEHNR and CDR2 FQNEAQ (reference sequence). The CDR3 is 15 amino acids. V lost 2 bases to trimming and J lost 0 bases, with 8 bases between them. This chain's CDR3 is CASSLWGSSGNTIYF. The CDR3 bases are TGTGCCAGCAGCTTATGGGGTAGCTCTGGAAACACCATATATTTT.

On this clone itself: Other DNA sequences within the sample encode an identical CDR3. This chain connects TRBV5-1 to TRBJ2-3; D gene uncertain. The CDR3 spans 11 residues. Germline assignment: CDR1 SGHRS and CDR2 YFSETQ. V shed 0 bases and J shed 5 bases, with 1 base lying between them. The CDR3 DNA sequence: TGCGCCAGCAGCTTGGAAGATACGCAGTATTTT. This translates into CASSLEDTQYF.

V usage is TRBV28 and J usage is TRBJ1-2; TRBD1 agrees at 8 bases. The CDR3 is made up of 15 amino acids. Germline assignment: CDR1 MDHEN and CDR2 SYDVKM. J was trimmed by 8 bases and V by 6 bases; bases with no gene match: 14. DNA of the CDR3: TGTGCCAGCAGAATCCGGACAGGGATCGGAGGAGGCTACACCTTC. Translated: CASRIRTGIGGGYTF.

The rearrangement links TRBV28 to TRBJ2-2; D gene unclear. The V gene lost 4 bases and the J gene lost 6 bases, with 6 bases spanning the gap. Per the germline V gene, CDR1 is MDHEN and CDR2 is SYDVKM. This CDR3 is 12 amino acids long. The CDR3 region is CASSYRPGELFF. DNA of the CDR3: TGTGCCAGCAGTTATCGGCCCGGGGAGCTGTTTTTT.

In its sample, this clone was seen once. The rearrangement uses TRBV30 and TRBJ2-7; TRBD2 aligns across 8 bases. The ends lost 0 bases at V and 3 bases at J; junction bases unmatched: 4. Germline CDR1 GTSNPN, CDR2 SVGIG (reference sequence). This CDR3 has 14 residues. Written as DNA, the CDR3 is TGTGCCTGGAGTGTGAGCGGGGGCGGCTACGAGCAGTACTTC. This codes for CAWSVSGGGYEQYF.

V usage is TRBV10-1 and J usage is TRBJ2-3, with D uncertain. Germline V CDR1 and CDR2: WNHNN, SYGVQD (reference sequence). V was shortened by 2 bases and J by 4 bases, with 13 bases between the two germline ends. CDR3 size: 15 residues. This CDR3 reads CASSEGIHSPDTQYF. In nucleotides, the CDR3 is TGCGCCAGCAGTGAGGGGATACATAGTCCAGATACGCAGTATTTT.

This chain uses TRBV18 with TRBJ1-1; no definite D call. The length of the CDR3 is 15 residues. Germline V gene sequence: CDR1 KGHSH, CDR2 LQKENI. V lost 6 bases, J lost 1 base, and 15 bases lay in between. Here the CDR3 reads CASSPQKAENTEAFF. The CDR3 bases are TGTGCCAGCTCGCCCCAAAAGGCGGAGAACACTGAAGCTTTCTTT. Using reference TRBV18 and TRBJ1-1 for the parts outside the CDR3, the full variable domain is NAGVMQNPRHLVRRRGQEARLRCSPMKGHSHVYWYRQLPEEGLKFMVYLQKENIIDESGMPKERFSAEFPKEGPSILRIQQVVRGDSAAYFCASSPQKAENTEAFFGQGTRLTVV.

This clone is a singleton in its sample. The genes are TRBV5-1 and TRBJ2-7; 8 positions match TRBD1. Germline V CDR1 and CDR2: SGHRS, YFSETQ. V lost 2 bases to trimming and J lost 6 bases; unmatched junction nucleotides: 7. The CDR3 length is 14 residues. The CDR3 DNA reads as TGCGCCAGCAGCTTTTGGCAGGGGGCTTCCGAGCAGTACTTC. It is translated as CASSFWQGASEQYF.

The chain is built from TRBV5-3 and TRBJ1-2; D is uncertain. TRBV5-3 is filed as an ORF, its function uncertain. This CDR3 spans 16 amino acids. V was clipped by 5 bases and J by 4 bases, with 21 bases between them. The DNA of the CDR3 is TGTGCCAGAAGTCTCCGCCTTGACTCCTCGCCCTATGGCTACACCTTC. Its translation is CARSLRLDSSPYGYTF.

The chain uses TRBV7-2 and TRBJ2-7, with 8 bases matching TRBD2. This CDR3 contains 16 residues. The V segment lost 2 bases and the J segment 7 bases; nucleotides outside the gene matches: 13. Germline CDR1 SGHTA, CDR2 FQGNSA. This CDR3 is CASSLMGSGLVREQYF. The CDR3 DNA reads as TGTGCCAGCAGCTTAATGGGCTCGGGACTAGTCAGAGAGCAGTACTTC. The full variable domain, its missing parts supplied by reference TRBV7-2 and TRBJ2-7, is GAGVSQSPSNKVTEKGKDVELRCDPISGHTALYWYRQSLGQGLEFLIYFQGNSAPDKSGLPSDRFSAERTGGSVSTLTIQRTQQEDSAVYLCASSLMGSGLVREQYFGPGTRLTVT.